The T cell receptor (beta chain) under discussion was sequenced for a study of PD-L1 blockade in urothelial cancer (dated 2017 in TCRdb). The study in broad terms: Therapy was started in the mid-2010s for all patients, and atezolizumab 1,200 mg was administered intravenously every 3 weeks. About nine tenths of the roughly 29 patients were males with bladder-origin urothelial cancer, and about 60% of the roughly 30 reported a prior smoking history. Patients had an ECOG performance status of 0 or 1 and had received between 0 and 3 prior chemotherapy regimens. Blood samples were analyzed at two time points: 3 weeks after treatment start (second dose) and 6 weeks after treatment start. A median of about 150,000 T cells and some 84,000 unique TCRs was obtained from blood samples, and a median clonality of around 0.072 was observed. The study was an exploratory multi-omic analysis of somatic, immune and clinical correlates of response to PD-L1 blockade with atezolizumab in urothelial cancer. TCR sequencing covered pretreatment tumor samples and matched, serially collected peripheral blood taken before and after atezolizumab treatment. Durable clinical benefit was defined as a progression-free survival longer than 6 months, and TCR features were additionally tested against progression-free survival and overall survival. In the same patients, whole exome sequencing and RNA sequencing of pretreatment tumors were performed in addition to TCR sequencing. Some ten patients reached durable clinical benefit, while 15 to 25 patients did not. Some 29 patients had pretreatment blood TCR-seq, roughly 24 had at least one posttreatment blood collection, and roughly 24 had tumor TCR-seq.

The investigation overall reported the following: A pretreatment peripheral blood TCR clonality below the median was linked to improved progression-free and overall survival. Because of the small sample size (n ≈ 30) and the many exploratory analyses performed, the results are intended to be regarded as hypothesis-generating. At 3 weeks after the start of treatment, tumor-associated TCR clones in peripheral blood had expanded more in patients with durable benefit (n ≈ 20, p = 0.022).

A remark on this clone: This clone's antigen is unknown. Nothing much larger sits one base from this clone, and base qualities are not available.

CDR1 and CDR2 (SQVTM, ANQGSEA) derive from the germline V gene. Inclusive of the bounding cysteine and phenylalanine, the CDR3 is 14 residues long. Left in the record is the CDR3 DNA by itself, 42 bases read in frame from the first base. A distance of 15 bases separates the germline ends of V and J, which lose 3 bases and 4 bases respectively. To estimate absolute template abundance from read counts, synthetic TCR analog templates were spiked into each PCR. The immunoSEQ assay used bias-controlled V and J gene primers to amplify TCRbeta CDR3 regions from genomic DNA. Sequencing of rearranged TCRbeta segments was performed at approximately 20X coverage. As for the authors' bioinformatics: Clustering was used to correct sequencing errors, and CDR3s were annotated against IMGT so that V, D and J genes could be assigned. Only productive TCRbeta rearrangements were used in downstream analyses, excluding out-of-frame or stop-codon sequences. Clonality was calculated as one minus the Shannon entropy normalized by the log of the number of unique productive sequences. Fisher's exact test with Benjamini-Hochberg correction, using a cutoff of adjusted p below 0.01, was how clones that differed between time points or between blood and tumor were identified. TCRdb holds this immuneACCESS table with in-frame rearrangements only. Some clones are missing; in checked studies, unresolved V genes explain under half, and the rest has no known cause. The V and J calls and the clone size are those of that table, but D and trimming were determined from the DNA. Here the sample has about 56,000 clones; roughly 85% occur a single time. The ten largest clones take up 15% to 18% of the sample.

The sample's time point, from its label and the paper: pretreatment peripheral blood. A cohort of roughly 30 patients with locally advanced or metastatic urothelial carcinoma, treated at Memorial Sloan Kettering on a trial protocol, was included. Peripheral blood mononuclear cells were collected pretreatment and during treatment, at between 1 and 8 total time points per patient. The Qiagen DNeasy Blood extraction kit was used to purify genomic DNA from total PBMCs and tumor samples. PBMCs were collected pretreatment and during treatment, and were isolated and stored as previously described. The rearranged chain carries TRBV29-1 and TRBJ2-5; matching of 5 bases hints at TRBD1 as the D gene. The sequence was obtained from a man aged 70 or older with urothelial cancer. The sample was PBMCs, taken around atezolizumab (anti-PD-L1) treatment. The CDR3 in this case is CSVEVNRGGETQYF. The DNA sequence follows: TGCAGCGTTGAGGTTAATAGGGGCGGAGAGACCCAGTACTTC.